The rows below give T cell receptor beta chains drawn from one sample of a study of T cell changes during pregnancy in multiple sclerosis. The assay was immunoSEQ multiplex PCR, and TCRdb's table has in-frame clones only and misses some. The sample consists of more than 55,000 clones, more than 85% of them appearing once. Sequencing used CD4+ T cells from peripheral blood mononuclear cells, obtained in the third trimester of pregnancy. These receptors were obtained from a female donor with multiple sclerosis, enrolled in a pregnancy study. Both conserved end residues are part of each CDR3. Each record gives: clone size, V gene, J gene, D gene, CDR3 protein, CDR3 DNA. The D gene is left open where the match is weak. Clone sizes are given selectively: once, few, many, or a class where the clone is expanded.

once	TRBV7-9	TRBJ1-5	.	CASSLVEGQPQHF	TGTGCCAGCAGCTTAGTGGAGGGTCAGCCCCAGCATTTT
.	TRBV7-3	TRBJ1-1	.	CASSPAGGLTEAFF	TGTGCCAGCAGCCCCGCGGGGGGGCTCACTGAAGCTTTCTTT
few	TRBV6-1	TRBJ1-1	.	CASSRRNTEAFF	TGTGCCAGCAGTCGGAGGAACACTGAAGCTTTCTTT
.	TRBV5-4	TRBJ2-7	TRBD2	CASSLRAGGRVYEQYF	TGTGCCAGCAGCTTGAGAGCGGGAGGGAGGGTGTACGAGCAGTACTTC
.	TRBV5-8	TRBJ2-3	TRBD2	CASSSTYSGGQGDTQYF	TGTGCCAGCAGCTCCACATATAGCGGGGGCCAGGGAGATACGCAGTATTTT
.	TRBV7-2	TRBJ1-1	.	CASSSRNTEAFF	TGTGCCAGCAGCTCCAGGAACACTGAAGCTTTCTTT
once	TRBV6-4	TRBJ2-2	.	CASSDSAGFTGELFF	TGTGCCAGCAGTGACTCGGCAGGGTTTACCGGGGAGCTGTTTTTT
.	TRBV5-1	TRBJ2-7	.	CASSRWTAYEQYF	TGCGCCAGCAGCAGGTGGACAGCCTACGAGCAGTACTTC
.	TRBV7-9	TRBJ2-7	.	CASSLKFSWTLTYEQYF	TGTGCCAGCAGCTTAAAGTTTTCTTGGACACTGACCTACGAGCAGTACTTC
few	TRBV19	TRBJ2-3	TRBD2	CASSTLSGRRTDTQYF	TGTGCCAGTAGTACCCTTAGCGGGAGAAGGACAGATACGCAGTATTTT
once	TRBV19	TRBJ1-1	TRBD1	CASTHTGGTEAFF	TGTGCCAGTACTCATACAGGGGGCACTGAAGCTTTCTTT